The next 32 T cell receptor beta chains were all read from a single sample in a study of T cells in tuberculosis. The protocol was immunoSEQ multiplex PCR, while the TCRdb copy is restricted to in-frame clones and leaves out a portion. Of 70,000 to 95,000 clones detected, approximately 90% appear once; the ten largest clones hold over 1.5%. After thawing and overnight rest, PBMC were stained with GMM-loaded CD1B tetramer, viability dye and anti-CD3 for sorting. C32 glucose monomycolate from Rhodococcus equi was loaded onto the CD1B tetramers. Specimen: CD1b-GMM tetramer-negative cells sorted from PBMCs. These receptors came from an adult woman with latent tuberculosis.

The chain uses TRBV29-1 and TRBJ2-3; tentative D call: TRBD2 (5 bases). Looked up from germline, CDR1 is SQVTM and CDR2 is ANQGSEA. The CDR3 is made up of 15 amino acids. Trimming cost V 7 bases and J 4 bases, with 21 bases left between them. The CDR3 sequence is CSACQSGVRADTQYF. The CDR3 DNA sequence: TGCAGCGCGTGTCAGTCCGGGGTTCGGGCAGATACGCAGTATTTT.

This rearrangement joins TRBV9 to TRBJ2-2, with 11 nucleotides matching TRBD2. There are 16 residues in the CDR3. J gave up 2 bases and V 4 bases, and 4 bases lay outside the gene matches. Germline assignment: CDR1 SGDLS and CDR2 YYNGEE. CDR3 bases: TGTGCCAGCAGCATAGGGACTAGCGGAAACACCGGGGAGCTGTTTTTT. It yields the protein CASSIGTSGNTGELFF.

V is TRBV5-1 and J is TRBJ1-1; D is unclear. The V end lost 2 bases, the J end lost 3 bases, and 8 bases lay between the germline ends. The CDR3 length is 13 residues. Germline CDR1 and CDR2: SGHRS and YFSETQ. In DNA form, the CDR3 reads TGCGCCAGCAGCTTTCGTACGGACACTGAAGCTTTCTTT. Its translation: CASSFRTDTEAFF. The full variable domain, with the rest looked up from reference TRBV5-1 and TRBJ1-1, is KAGVTQTPRYLIKTRGQQVTLSCSPISGHRSVSWYQQTPGQGLQFLFEYFSETQRNKGNFPGRFSGRQFSNSRSEMNVSTLELGDSALYLCASSFRTDTEAFFGQGTRLTVV.

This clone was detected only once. CDR3 bases: TGTGCCAGCAGCCCTCTCGCGGGGGGAGAGACCCAGTACTTC. Translated: CASSPLAGGETQYF. The V and J genes are TRBV11-2 and TRBJ2-5, with TRBD2 identical over 8 bases. After removal of 5 bases from V and 4 bases from J, the junction contained 6 bases not matched to a gene. The length of the CDR3 is 14 residues. Per germline, CDR1 SGHAT and CDR2 FQNNGV.

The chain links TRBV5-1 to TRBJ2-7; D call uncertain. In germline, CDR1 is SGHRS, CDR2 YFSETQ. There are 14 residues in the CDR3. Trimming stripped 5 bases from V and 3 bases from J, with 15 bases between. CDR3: CASRKEASSYEQYV. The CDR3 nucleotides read TGCGCCAGCAGAAAAGAGGCGTCGAGCTACGAGCAGTACGTC.

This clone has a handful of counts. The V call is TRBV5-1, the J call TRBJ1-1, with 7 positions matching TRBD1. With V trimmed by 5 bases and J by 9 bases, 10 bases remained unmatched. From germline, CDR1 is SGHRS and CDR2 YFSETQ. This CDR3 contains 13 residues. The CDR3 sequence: CASSFRDSDKAFF. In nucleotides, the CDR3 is TGCGCCAGCAGTTTCCGGGACAGCGATAAAGCTTTCTTT.

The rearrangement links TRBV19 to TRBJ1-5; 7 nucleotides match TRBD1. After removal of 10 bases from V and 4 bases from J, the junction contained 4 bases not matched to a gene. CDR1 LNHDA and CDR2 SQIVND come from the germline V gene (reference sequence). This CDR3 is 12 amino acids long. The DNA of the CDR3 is TGTGCCAACAAACAGGGGAATCAGCCCCAGCATTTT. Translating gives CANKQGNQPQHF.

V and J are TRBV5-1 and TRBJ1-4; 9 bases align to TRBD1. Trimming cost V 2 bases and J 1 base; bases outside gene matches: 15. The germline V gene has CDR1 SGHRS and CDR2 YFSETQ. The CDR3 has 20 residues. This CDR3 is CASSFSILNRGPKTNEKLFF. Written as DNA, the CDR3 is TGCGCCAGCAGCTTTTCGATTTTGAACAGGGGGCCTAAAACTAATGAAAAACTGTTTTTT.

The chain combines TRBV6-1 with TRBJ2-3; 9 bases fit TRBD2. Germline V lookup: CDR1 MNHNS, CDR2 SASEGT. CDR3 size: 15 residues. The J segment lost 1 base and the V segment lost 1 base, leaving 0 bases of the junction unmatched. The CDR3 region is CASSEGTSGTDTQYF. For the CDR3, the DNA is TGTGCCAGCAGTGAAGGGACTAGCGGCACAGATACGCAGTATTTT.

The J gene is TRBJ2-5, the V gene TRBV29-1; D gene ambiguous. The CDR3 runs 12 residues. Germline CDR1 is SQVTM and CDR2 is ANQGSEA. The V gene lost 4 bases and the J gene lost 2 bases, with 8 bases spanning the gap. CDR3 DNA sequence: TGCAGCGTTGGTCCACTTCAAGAGACCCAGTACTTC. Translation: CSVGPLQETQYF.

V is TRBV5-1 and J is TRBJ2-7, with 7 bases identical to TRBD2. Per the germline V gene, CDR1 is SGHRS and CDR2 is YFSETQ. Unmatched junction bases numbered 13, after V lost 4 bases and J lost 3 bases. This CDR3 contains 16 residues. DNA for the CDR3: TGCGCCAGCAGCGCCGCGGGGGACCCACCCGTCTACGAGCAGTACTTC. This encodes CASSAAGDPPVYEQYF.

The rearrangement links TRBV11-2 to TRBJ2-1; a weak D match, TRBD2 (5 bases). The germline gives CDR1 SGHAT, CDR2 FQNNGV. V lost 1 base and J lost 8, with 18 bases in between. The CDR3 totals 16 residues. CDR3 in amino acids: CASSLGTRHPRDEQFF. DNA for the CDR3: TGTGCCAGCAGCTTAGGTACTAGACACCCGAGGGATGAGCAGTTCTTC.

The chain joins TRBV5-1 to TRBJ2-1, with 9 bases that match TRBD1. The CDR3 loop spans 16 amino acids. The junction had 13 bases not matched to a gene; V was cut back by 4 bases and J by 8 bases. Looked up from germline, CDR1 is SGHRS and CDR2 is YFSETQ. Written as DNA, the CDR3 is TGCGCCAGCAGCCCGACCGGGGGGACAGGGTCCCATGAGCAGTTCTTC. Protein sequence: CASSPTGGTGSHEQFF.

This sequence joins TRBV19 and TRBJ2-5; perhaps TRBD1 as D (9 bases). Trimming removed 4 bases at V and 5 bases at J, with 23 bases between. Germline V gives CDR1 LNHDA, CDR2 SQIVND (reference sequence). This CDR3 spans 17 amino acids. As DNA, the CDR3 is TGTGCCAGTAGTAGGGTACAGGGGGCGCGCGGGGGGGAGACCCAGTACTTC. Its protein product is CASSRVQGARGGETQYF.

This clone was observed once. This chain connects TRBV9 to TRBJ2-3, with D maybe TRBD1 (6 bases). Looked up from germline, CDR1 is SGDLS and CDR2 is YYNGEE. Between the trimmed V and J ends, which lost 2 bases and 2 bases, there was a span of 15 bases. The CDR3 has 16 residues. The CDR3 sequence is CASSVGDILPTDTQYF. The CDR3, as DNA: TGTGCCAGCAGCGTGGGGGACATTCTCCCCACAGATACGCAGTATTTT.

The CDR3 loop is CAWSRQALNYGYTF. CDR3 nucleotides: TGTGCCTGGAGTAGACAGGCCCTTAACTATGGCTACACCTTC. This chain joins TRBV30 and TRBJ1-2, with D perhaps TRBD1 (6 bases). CDR1 is GTSNPN and CDR2 is SVGIG in the germline V gene (reference sequence). The CDR3 consists of 14 residues. The V and J ends lost 2 bases and 1 base respectively, with 11 bases between them.

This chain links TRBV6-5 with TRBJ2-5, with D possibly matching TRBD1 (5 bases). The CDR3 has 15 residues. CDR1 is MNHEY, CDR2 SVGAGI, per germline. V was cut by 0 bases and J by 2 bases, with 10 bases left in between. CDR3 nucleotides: TGTGCCAGCAGTTACTCGTGGGCAGGGCAAGAGACCCAGTACTTC. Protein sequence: CASSYSWAGQETQYF.

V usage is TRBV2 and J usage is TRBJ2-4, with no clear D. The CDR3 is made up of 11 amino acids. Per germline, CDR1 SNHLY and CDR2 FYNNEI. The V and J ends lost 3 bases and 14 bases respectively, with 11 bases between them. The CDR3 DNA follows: TGTGCCAGCAGTGACCGACTCGTCAAGTACTTC. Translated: CASSDRLVKYF. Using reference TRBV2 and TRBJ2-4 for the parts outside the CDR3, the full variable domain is EPEVTQTPSHQVTQMGQEVILRCVPISNHLYFYWYRQILGQKVEFLVSFYNNEISEKSEIFDDQFSVERPDGSNFTLKIRSTKLEDSAMYFCASSDRLVKYFGAGTRLSVL.

CDR3 sequence (DNA): TGTGCCAGCAGTTTACAGGGCAGGGCAGCCTACGAGCAGTACTTC. It translates to CASSLQGRAAYEQYF. The J gene is TRBJ2-7, the V gene TRBV27; maybe TRBD1 (5 bases). This CDR3 spans 15 amino acids. Germline V gene data show CDR1 as MNHEY and CDR2 as SMNVEV (reference sequence). The ends were cut back, 2 bases at V and 2 bases at J, with 13 bases in the middle.

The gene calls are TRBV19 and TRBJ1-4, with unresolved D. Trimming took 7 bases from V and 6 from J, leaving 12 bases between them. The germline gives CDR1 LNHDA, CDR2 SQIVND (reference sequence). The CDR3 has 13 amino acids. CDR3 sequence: CASKRDGDEKLFF. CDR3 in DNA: TGTGCCAGTAAACGGGATGGGGATGAAAAACTGTTTTTT.

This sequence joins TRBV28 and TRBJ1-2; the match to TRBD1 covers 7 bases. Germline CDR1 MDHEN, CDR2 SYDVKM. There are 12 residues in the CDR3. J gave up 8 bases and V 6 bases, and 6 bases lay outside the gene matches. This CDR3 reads CASRRTGRGYTF. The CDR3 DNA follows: TGTGCCAGCAGGCGGACAGGACGGGGCTACACCTTC.

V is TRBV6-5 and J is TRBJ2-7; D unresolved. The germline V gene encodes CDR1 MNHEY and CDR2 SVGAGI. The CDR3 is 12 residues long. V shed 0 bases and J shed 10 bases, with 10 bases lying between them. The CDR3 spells CASSYSSAIQYF. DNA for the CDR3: TGTGCCAGCAGTTACTCGAGTGCCATCCAGTACTTC.

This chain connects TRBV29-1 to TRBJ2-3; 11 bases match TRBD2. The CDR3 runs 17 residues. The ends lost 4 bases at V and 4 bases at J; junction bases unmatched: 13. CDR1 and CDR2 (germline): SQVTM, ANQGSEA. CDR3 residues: CSVVISGGAGHADTQYF. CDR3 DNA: TGCAGCGTTGTTATTAGCGGGGGGGCGGGACACGCAGATACGCAGTATTTT.

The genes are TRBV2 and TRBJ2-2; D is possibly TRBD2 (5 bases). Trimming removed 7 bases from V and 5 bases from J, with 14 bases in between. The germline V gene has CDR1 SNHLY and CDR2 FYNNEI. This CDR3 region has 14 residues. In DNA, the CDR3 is TGTGCCAGCATGGTGGCGGGTCGAACCGGGGAGCTGTTTTTT. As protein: CASMVAGRTGELFF.

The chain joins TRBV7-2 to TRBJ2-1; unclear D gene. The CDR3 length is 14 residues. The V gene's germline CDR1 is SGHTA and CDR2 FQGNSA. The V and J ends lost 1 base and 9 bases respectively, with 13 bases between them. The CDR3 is CASSLVTTRGEQFF. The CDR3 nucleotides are TGTGCCAGCAGCTTAGTTACGACGAGAGGTGAGCAGTTCTTC.

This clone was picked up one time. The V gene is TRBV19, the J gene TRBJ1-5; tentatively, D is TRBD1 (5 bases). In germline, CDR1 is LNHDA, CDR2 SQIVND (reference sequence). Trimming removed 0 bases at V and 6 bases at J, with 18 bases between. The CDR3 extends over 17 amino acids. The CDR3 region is CASSIDADGGVSQPQHF. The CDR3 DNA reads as TGTGCCAGTAGTATAGATGCTGACGGGGGTGTGAGTCAGCCCCAGCATTTT. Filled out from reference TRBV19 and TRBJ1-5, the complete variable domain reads DGGITQSPKYLFRKEGQNVTLSCEQNLNHDAMYWYRQDPGQGLRLIYYSQIVNDFQKGDIAEGYSVSREKKESFPLTVTSAQKNPTAFYLCASSIDADGGVSQPQHFGDGTRLSIL.

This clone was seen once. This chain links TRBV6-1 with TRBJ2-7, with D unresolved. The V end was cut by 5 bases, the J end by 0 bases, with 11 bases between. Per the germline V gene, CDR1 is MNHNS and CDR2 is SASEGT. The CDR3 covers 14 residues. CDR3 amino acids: CASSLVSPSYEQYF. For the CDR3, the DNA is TGTGCCAGCAGTCTGGTCAGTCCCTCCTACGAGCAGTACTTC.

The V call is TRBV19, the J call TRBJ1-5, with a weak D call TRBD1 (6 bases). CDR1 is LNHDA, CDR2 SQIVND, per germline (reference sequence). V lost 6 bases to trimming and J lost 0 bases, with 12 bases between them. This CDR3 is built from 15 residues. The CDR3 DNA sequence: TGTGCCAGTAGCATCCAGGGGTATAGCAATCAGCCCCAGCATTTT. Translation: CASSIQGYSNQPQHF.

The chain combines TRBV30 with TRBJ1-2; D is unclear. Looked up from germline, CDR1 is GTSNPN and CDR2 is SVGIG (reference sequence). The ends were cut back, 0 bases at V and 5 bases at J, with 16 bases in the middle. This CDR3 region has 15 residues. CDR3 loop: CAWSVRQRIFYGYTF. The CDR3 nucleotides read TGTGCCTGGAGTGTACGGCAGAGGATTTTTTATGGCTACACCTTC.

This CDR3 is CASRHQTAGELFF. Written as DNA, the CDR3 is TGTGCCAGCAGACACCAGACAGCCGGGGAGCTGTTTTTT. This chain uses TRBV6-5 with TRBJ2-2; possibly TRBD1 for D (5 bases). Trimming took off 6 bases at V and 6 bases at J, with 11 bases between the two ends. The CDR3 consists of 13 residues. Germline V CDR1 and CDR2: MNHEY, SVGAGI.

Written as DNA, the CDR3 is TGTGCCAGCTCACCAGGAGGGGGGGCCTACGAGCAGTACTTC. Residues: CASSPGGGAYEQYF. The chain carries TRBV18 and TRBJ2-7, with D possibly matching TRBD2 (7 bases). V was cut by 2 bases and J by 2 bases, with 10 bases left in between. Germline V gives CDR1 KGHSH, CDR2 LQKENI. CDR3 size: 14 residues.

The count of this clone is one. The CDR3, as DNA: TGTGCCAGCAGCCACAGCCGCCTCTCTGGAAACACCATATATTTT. It translates to CASSHSRLSGNTIYF. This rearrangement joins TRBV7-6 to TRBJ1-3; no reliable D call. The CDR3 spans 15 residues. V lost 5 bases and J lost 0, with 11 bases in between. CDR1 is SGHVS and CDR2 is FNYEAQ in the germline V gene.